These 9 T cell receptor beta chains came from one sample sequenced in a study of blood T cell repertoires in COVID-19. Sequencing was performed with immunoSEQ multiplex PCR; in TCRdb, only in-frame clones are kept and a portion is missing. This repertoire shows about 210,000 clones, around 90% found once; its top ten account for about a tenth. Sequencing used PBMCs or T cells enriched from blood (not recorded which). These receptor sequences come from a man between 18 and 29 years old with acute COVID-19.

This clone was counted once. The junction departs from germline at one end; a sequencing error may be responsible. The chain employs TRBV6-1 and TRBJ2-2; maybe TRBD2 (5 bases). The CDR3 is made up of 11 amino acids. Germline loops: CDR1 MNHNS, CDR2 SASEGT. The CDR3: CASGEGRELFF. The DNA for the CDR3 is TGTGCCAGCGGTGAGGGCCGGGAGCTGTTTTTT.

V and J are TRBV11-3 and TRBJ1-5, with TRBD1 identical over 7 bases. Trimming at V came to 0 bases and at J to 6 bases, leaving 5 bases not matched to a gene. This CDR3 has 15 residues. The V gene's germline CDR1 is SGHNT and CDR2 YENEEA. CDR3 coding DNA: TGTGCCAGCAGCTTAGATAACAGGGGAAGTCAGCCCCAGCATTTT. This sequence encodes CASSLDNRGSQPQHF.

This chain connects TRBV6-5 to TRBJ2-7; D gene ambiguous. V lost 0 bases and J 2 bases, leaving 5 bases between the germline ends. The CDR3 contains 13 residues. Germline V gene data show CDR1 as MNHEY and CDR2 as SVGAGI. The DNA of the CDR3 is TGTGCCAGCAGTTACTCCAAAACCTACGAGCAGTACTTC. This codes for CASSYSKTYEQYF.

This clone showed up just once. The rearrangement uses TRBV7-2 and TRBJ1-1; maybe TRBD1 (5 bases). Trimming took off 5 bases at V and 0 bases at J, with 13 bases between the two ends. Germline lookup yields CDR1 SGHTA and CDR2 FQGNSA. There are 15 residues in the CDR3. The CDR3 sequence is CASSPPGYMNTEAFF. The CDR3 region has the DNA TGTGCCAGCAGCCCACCAGGGTATATGAACACTGAAGCTTTCTTT.

J is TRBJ1-2 and V is TRBV6-5; 9 nucleotides match TRBD1. Looked up from germline, CDR1 is MNHEY and CDR2 is SVGAGI. This CDR3 region has 15 residues. After removal of 2 bases from V and 4 bases from J, the junction contained 5 bases not matched to a gene. The CDR3 DNA is TGTGCCAGCAGTTACGAGGGACAGGGTACCTATGGCTACACCTTC. Translation: CASSYEGQGTYGYTF.

The chain couples TRBV12-3 or TRBV12-4 to TRBJ1-2; 9 positions match TRBD1. The CDR3 has 13 residues. V gave up 3 bases and J gave up 7 bases; unmatched junction bases: 3. Here the CDR3 DNA reads TGTGCCAGCAGTTTCCGACAGGGGGGTGGCTACACCTTC. Translating it yields CASSFRQGGGYTF.

This chain joins TRBV24-1 and TRBJ2-1, with 7 bases lining up with TRBD1. This CDR3 is built from 13 residues. CDR1 and CDR2 (germline): KGHDR, SFDVKD. With 3 bases clipped from V and 6 bases from J, the junction kept 1 base outside the gene matches. The CDR3 here is CATSDTGVNEQFF. The CDR3 nucleotides read TGTGCCACCAGTGATACAGGGGTCAATGAGCAGTTCTTC.

This rearrangement joins TRBV4-2 to TRBJ1-2; no reliable D call. The CDR3 contains 15 residues. Germline CDR1 and CDR2: LGHNA and YNFKEQ. The V gene lost 4 bases and the J gene lost 1 base, with 13 bases spanning the gap. CDR3 in amino acids: CASSLAPESNYGYTF. CDR3 nucleotides: TGTGCCAGCAGCCTAGCCCCCGAGAGTAACTATGGCTACACCTTC.

This clone was recorded only once. V and J are TRBV19 and TRBJ2-1; 12 bases are a match to TRBD2. CDR3 length equals 17 residues. The germline gives CDR1 LNHDA, CDR2 SQIVND (reference sequence). Trimming removed 3 bases from V and 7 bases from J; junction bases left unmatched: 10. CDR3 sequence reads: CASSIGRLAGVMNEQFF. For the CDR3, the DNA is TGTGCCAGTAGTATCGGAAGACTAGCGGGAGTGATGAATGAGCAGTTCTTC. Filled out from reference TRBV19 and TRBJ2-1, the complete variable domain reads DGGITQSPKYLFRKEGQNVTLSCEQNLNHDAMYWYRQDPGQGLRLIYYSQIVNDFQKGDIAEGYSVSREKKESFPLTVTSAQKNPTAFYLCASSIGRLAGVMNEQFFGPGTRLTVL.